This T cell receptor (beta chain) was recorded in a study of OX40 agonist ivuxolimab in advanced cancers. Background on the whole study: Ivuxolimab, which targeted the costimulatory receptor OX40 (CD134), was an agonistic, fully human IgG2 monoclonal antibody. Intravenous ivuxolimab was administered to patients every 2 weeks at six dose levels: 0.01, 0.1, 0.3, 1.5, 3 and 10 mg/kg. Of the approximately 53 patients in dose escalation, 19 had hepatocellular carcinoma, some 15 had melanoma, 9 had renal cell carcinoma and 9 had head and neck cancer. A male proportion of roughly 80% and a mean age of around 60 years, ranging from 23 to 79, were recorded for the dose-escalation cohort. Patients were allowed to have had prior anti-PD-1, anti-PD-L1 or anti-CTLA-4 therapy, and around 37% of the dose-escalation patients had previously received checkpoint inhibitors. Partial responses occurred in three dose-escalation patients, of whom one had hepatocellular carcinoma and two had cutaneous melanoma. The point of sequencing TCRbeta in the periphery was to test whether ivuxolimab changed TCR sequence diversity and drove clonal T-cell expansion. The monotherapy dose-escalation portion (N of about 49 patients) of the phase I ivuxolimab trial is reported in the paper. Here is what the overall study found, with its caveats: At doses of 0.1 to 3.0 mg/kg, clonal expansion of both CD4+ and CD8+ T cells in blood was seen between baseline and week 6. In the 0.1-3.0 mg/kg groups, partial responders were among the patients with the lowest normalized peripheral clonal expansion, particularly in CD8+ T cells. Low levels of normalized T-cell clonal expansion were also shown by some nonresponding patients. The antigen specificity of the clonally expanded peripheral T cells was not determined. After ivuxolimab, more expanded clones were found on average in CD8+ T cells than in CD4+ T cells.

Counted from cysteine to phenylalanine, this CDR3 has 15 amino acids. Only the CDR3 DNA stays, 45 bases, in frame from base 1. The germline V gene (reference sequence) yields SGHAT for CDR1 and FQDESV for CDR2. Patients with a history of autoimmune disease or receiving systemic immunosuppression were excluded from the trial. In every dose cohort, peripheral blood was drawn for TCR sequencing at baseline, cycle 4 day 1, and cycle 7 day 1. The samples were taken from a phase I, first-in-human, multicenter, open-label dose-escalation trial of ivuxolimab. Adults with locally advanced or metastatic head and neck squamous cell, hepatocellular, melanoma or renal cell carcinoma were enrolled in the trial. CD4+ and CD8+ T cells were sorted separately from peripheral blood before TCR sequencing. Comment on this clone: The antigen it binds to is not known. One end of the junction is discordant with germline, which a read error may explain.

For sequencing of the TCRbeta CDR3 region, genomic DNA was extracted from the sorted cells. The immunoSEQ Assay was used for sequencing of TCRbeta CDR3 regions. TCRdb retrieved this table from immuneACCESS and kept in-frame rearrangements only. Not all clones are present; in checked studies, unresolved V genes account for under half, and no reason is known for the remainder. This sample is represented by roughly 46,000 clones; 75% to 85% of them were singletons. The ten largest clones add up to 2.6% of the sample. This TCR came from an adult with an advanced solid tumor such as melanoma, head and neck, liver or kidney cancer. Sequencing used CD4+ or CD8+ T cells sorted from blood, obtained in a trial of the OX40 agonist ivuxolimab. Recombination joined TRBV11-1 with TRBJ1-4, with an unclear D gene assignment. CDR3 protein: CACSCQTLNNEKLFF. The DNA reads TGTGCCTGCAGCTGTCAGACATTGAATAATGAAAAACTGTTTTTT.